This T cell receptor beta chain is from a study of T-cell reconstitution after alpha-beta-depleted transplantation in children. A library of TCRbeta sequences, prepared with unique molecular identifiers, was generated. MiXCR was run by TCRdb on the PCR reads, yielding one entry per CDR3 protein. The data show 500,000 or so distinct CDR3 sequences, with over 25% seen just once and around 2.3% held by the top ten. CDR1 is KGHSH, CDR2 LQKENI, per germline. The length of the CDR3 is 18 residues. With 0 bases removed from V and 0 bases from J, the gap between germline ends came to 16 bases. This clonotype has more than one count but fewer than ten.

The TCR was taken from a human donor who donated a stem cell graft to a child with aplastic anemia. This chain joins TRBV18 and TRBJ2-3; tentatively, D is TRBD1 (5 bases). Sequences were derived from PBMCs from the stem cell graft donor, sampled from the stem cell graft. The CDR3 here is CASSPPISSRGSTDTQYF. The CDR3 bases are TGTGCCAGCTCACCACCGATTTCGAGTAGGGGAAGCACAGATACGCAGTATTTT.